What follows are 16 T cell receptor beta chains derived from one specimen sequenced in a study of T-cell memory formation after mild COVID-19. TCRdb analysed the 5' RACE reads with MiXCR anew, one entry per CDR3 protein. Of about 400,000 distinct CDR3 sequences in the sample, 24% are singletons; the top ten hold around 8.1%. Sequenced: PBMCs or a T cell subset sorted from them (not recorded which). The receptors here all came from an adult woman who had mild COVID-19 (a few samples of this study predate the infection). Cell type and time point are not known.

The V gene is TRBV4-3, the J gene TRBJ2-2, with 12 bases that match TRBD1. Germline CDR1 LGHNA, CDR2 YSLEER. The V and J ends lost 4 bases and 4 bases, in that order; junction bases with no gene match: 1. CDR3 length: 15 residues. CDR3 residues: CASSRDRGPTGELFF. The CDR3 nucleotides read TGCGCCAGCAGCCGGGACAGGGGGCCCACCGGGGAGCTGTTTTTT.

The rearrangement links TRBV5-5 to TRBJ1-2; perhaps TRBD1 as D (6 bases). CDR3 length: 15 residues. Deletions cut 3 bases from V and 6 bases from J, with 18 bases between. CDR1 is SGHKS, CDR2 YYEKEE, per germline (reference sequence). CDR3 sequence reads: CASSYTTGSVDGYTF. DNA of the CDR3: TGTGCCAGCAGCTACACCACAGGGTCGGTGGATGGCTACACCTTC.

This sequence joins TRBV12-3 or TRBV12-4 and TRBJ1-6; D is perhaps TRBD1 (6 bases). V was cut by 3 bases and J by 7 bases, with 10 bases left in between. The CDR3 is made up of 14 amino acids. The CDR3 loop is CASSFWTDNSPLHF. CDR3 in DNA: TGTGCCAGCAGTTTCTGGACAGACAATTCACCCCTCCACTTT.

The CDR3 DNA follows: TGTGCCAGCAGTTCGACTGTTGGCAATGAGCAGTTCTTC. Translating it yields CASSSTVGNEQFF. This rearrangement joins TRBV12-3 or TRBV12-4 to TRBJ2-1; D is uncertain. The CDR3 length is 13 residues. Trimming removed 4 bases from V and 6 bases from J, with 10 bases in between.

This clonotype was detected only once. The chain has TRBV7-2 and TRBJ2-4; D perhaps matches TRBD2 (6 bases). This CDR3 has 15 residues. V was trimmed by 5 bases and J by 3 bases, leaving 14 bases between them. Germline values: CDR1 SGHTA, CDR2 FQGNSA. In DNA, the CDR3 is TGTGCCAGCAGCCACGGGGGAGGAGGCAAAAACATTCAGTACTTC. It codes for CASSHGGGGKNIQYF.

This clonotype was counted a few times. The genes are TRBV9 and TRBJ2-2; possibly TRBD2 for D (6 bases). Germline CDR1 and CDR2: SGDLS and YYNGEE. The CDR3 covers 16 residues. V was clipped by 6 bases and J by 0 bases, with 15 bases between them. CDR3: CASTRSGGSNTGELFF. CDR3 nucleotide sequence: TGTGCCAGCACCCGCTCCGGGGGATCGAACACCGGGGAGCTGTTTTTT.

This clonotype was seen a handful of times. The chain couples TRBV7-2 to TRBJ2-6, with a possible D match to TRBD2 (7 bases). Trimming removed 8 bases from V and 4 bases from J, with 15 bases in between. Germline V CDR1 and CDR2: SGHTA, FQGNSA. This CDR3 spans 15 amino acids. This CDR3 is CASYRRGAGANVLTF. The CDR3 DNA follows: TGTGCCAGCTATAGACGGGGGGCCGGGGCCAACGTCCTGACTTTC.

The table lists this clonotype with a few counts. The rearrangement links TRBV7-3 to TRBJ2-3; 7 bases match TRBD2. This CDR3 region has 22 residues. Germline CDR1 reads SGHTA; CDR2 reads FQGTGA. The J segment lost 0 bases and the V segment lost 1 base, leaving 22 bases of the junction unmatched. The CDR3 sequence: CASSLSPGGRGLSRPSTDTQYF. DNA for the CDR3: TGTGCCAGCAGCTTAAGTCCGGGGGGTCGGGGACTCTCTCGGCCGAGCACAGATACGCAGTATTTT.

V is TRBV7-2 and J is TRBJ1-1, with D tentatively TRBD1 (5 bases). Deletions cut 5 bases from V and 10 bases from J, with 26 bases between. This CDR3 region has 16 residues. Germline values: CDR1 SGHTA, CDR2 FQGNSA. The CDR3 here is CASSQAVNRRLGGAFF. The CDR3 DNA follows: TGTGCCAGCAGCCAAGCTGTAAACAGGAGGTTGGGGGGAGCTTTCTTT. Filled out from reference TRBV7-2 and TRBJ1-1, the complete variable domain reads GAGVSQSPSNKVTEKGKDVELRCDPISGHTALYWYRQSLGQGLEFLIYFQGNSAPDKSGLPSDRFSAERTGGSVSTLTIQRTQQEDSAVYLCASSQAVNRRLGGAFFGQGTRLTVV.

The chain joins TRBV7-9 to TRBJ2-1; D call uncertain. Germline V lookup: CDR1 SEHNR, CDR2 FQNEAQ (reference sequence). This CDR3 spans 12 amino acids. The ends were cut back, 5 bases at V and 5 bases at J, with 7 bases in the middle. The CDR3, as DNA: TGTGCCAGCAGCCGAACCCACAATGAGCAGTTCTTC. Its translation: CASSRTHNEQFF. Combining the CDR3 with reference TRBV7-9 and TRBJ2-1 gives the whole variable domain DTGVSQNPRHKITKRGQNVTFRCDPISEHNRLYWYRQTLGQGPEFLTYFQNEAQLEKSRLLSDRFSAERPKGSFSTLEIQRTEQGDSAMYLCASSRTHNEQFFGPGTRLTVL.

The V gene is TRBV5-1, the J gene TRBJ1-2; D is ambiguous. The germline gives CDR1 SGHRS, CDR2 YFSETQ. The CDR3 contains 14 residues. V lost 0 bases and J 3 bases, leaving 9 bases between the germline ends. The chain's CDR3 is CASSLGGRDYGYTF. CDR3 DNA sequence: TGCGCCAGCAGCTTGGGCGGGAGAGACTATGGCTACACCTTC.

V and J are TRBV24-1 and TRBJ1-5; D remains ambiguous. Germline loops: CDR1 KGHDR, CDR2 SFDVKD. The CDR3 is 14 amino acids. V lost 7 bases and J lost 0, with 9 bases in between. CDR3 DNA sequence: TGTGCCACCAGCCTCAAATATAGCAATCAGCCCCAGCATTTT. This codes for CATSLKYSNQPQHF.

This clonotype was counted at least ten times. This chain links TRBV12-3 or TRBV12-4 with TRBJ2-5; 7 nucleotides align to TRBD2. Unmatched junction bases numbered 2, after V lost 3 bases and J lost 4 bases. The length of the CDR3 is 13 residues. Here the CDR3 DNA reads TGTGCCAGCAGTTTCAGCGGGGCAGAGACCCAGTACTTC. This codes for CASSFSGAETQYF.

This clonotype was counted many times. The rearrangement uses TRBV19 and TRBJ2-3; a possible D gene is TRBD2 (5 bases). The CDR3 sequence is 14 residues long. Germline CDR1 is LNHDA and CDR2 is SQIVND (reference sequence). The ends were cut back, 0 bases at V and 4 bases at J, with 8 bases in the middle. CDR3 amino acids: CASSIEGRSDTQYF. CDR3 coding DNA: TGTGCCAGTAGTATAGAAGGGAGATCAGATACGCAGTATTTT.

This clonotype has just a few counts. The CDR3 is CASSPADSPNTEAFF. CDR3 bases: TGTGCCAGCAGCCCCGCGGACAGCCCGAACACTGAAGCTTTCTTT. The chain joins TRBV3-1 to TRBJ1-1; tentatively, D is TRBD1 (6 bases). The CDR3 is 15 amino acids. Germline V lookup: CDR1 LGHDT, CDR2 YNNKEL (reference sequence). V was cut by 4 bases and J by 1 base, with 13 bases left in between.

This clonotype showed up just a few times. This chain uses TRBV4-2 with TRBJ2-2, with D uncertain. The length of the CDR3 is 16 residues. Germline V gene data show CDR1 as LGHNA and CDR2 as YNFKEQ. Trimming stripped 3 bases from V and 2 bases from J, with 13 bases between. CDR3 bases: TGTGCCAGCAGCCACAGCGACCAGGATAACACCGGGGAGCTGTTTTTT. Translating it yields CASSHSDQDNTGELFF.